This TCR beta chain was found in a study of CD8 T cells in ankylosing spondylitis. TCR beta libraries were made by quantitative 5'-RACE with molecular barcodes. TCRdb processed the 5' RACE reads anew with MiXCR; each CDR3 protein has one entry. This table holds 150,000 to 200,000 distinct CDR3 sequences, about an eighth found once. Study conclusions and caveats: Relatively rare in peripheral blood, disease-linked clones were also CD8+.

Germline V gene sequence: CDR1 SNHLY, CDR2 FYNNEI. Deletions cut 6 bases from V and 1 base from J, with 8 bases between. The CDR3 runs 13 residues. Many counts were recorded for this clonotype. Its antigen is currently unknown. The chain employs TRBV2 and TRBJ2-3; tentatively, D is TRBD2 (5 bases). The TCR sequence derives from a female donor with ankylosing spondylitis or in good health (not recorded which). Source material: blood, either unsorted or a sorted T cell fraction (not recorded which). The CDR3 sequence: CASRRAGTDTQYF. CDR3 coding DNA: TGTGCCAGCAGGCGGGCTGGCACAGATACGCAGTATTTT.